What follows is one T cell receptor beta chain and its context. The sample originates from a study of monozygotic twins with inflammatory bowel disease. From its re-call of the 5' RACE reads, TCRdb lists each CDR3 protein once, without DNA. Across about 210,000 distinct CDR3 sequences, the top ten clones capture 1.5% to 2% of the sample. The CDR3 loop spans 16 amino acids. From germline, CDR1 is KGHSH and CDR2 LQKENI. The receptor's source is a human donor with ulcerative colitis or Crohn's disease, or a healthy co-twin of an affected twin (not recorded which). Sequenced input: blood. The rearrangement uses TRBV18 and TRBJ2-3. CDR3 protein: CASSPPMGRSTDTQYF.